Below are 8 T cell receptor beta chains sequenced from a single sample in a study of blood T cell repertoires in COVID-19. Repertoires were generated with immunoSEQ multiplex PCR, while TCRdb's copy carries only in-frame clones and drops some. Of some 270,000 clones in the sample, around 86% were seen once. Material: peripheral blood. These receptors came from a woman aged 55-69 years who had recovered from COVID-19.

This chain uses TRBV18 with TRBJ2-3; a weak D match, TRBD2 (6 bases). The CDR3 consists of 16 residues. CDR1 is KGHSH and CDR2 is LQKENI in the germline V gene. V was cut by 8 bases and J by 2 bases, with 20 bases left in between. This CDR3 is CASPPPAGTSTDTQYF. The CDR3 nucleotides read TGTGCCAGCCCCCCCCCGGCGGGAACCTCCACAGATACGCAGTATTTT.

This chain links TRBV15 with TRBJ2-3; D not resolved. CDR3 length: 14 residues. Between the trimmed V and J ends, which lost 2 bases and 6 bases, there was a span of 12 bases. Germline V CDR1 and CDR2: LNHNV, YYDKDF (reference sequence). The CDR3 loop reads CATSRLPLRDTQYF. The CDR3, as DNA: TGTGCCACCAGCAGATTACCCCTCAGGGATACGCAGTATTTT.

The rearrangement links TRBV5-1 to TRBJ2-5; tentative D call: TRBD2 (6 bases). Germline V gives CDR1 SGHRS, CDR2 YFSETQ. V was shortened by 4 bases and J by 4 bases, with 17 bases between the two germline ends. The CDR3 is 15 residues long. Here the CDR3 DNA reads TGCGCCAGCAGCGGAGGGGACCAGAGTGGAGAGACCCAGTACTTC. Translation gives CASSGGDQSGETQYF.

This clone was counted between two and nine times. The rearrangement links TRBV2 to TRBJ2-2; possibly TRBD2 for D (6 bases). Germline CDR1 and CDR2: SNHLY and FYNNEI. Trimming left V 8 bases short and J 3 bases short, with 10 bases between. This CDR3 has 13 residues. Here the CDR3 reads CASRRDYTGELFF. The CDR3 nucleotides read TGTGCCAGCCGCAGGGACTACACCGGGGAGCTGTTTTTT.

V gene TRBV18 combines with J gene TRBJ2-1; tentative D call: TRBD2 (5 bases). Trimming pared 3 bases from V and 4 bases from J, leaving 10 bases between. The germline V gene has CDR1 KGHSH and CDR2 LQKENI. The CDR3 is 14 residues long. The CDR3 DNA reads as TGTGCCAGCTCACCCAGCGGAGGTTACAATGAGCAGTTCTTC. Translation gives CASSPSGGYNEQFF.

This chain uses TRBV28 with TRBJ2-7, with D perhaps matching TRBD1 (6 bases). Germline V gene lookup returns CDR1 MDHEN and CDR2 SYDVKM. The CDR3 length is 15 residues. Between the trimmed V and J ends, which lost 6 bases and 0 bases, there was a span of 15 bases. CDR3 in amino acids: CASSPTQGFSYEQYF. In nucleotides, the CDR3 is TGTGCCAGCAGCCCAACACAGGGTTTCTCCTACGAGCAGTACTTC.

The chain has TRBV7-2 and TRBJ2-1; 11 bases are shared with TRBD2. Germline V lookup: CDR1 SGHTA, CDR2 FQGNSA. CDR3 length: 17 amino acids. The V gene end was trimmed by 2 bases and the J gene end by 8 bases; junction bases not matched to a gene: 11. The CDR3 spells CASSLSGGASGGYEQFF. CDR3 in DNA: TGTGCCAGCAGCTTATCCGGTGGGGCTAGCGGGGGGTATGAGCAGTTCTTC.

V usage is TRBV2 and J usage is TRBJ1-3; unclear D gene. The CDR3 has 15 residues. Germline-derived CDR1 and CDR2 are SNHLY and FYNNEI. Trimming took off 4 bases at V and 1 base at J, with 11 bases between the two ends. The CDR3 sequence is CASSVELWSGNTIYF. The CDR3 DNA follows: TGTGCCAGCAGTGTGGAGTTATGGTCTGGAAACACCATATATTTT.